Listed below are T cell receptor beta chains from one sample, sequenced in a study of shared clonotypes between healthy human individuals. The repertoire was sequenced with immunoSEQ multiplex PCR; TCRdb's copy has only in-frame clones and lacks some. The sample contains approximately 250,000 clones, approximately 70% of which appear only once. Sequencing input: memory CD4+ T cells sorted from blood. The receptors stem from a man aged 25-45 years in good health. CDR3s include the opening cysteine and the closing phenylalanine or tryptophan. The D gene is left open where the match is weak. Clone size is stated in some rows and not others, as once, few, many or a class when expanded.

j_call	d_call	v_call	clone_size	cdr3_aa	cdr3_nt
TRBJ1-2	.	TRBV19	few	CASSIFQGNYGYTF	TGTGCCAGTAGTATCTTTCAGGGGAACTATGGCTACACCTTC
TRBJ1-2	TRBD1	TRBV27	many	CASSLIGTGPSYGYTF	TGTGCCAGCAGTTTAATCGGGACAGGTCCAAGCTATGGCTACACCTTC
TRBJ2-7	TRBD1	TRBV19	.	CASSIGQGSSSYEQYF	TGTGCCAGTAGTATCGGACAGGGTTCCAGCTCCTACGAGCAGTACTTC
TRBJ1-2	.	TRBV30	.	CAWSVRQEYGYTF	TGTGCCTGGAGTGTTCGGCAGGAGTATGGCTACACCTTC
TRBJ2-1	TRBD2	TRBV5-4	few	CASSRSGRTSNEQFF	TGTGCCAGCAGCCGAAGCGGGAGGACTTCCAATGAGCAGTTCTTC
TRBJ1-5	.	TRBV5-6	.	CASSLGPDQPQHF	TGTGCCAGCAGCTTGGGGCCGGATCAGCCCCAGCATTTT
TRBJ1-2	.	TRBV28	.	CASSLQDYGYTF	TGTGCCAGCAGTTTGCAGGACTATGGCTACACCTTC
TRBJ2-1	TRBD1	TRBV7-9	.	CASSLGQGDYNEQFF	TGTGCCAGCAGCTTAGGACAGGGGGACTACAATGAGCAGTTCTTC
TRBJ2-7	.	TRBV6-5	.	CASTGGYEQYF	TGTGCCAGCACTGGCGGCTACGAGCAGTACTTC
TRBJ2-3	TRBD2	TRBV5-6	few	CASSYPGLAFSTDTQYF	TGTGCCAGCAGCTACCCGGGACTAGCGTTTTCCACAGATACGCAGTATTTT
TRBJ2-2	.	TRBV19	.	CASSIPPHFTAHTGELFF	TGTGCCAGTAGTATACCCCCCCACTTCACCGCGCACACCGGGGAGCTGTTTTTT
TRBJ2-2	TRBD1	TRBV9	.	CASSVDRTGYTGELFF	TGTGCCAGCAGCGTAGACAGGACAGGATACACCGGGGAGCTGTTTTTT
TRBJ2-7	.	TRBV20-1	.	CSARDAQRTYF	TGCAGTGCTAGAGATGCACAGAGGACGTACTTC
TRBJ2-3	TRBD1	TRBV5-1	.	CASSLTGVTDTQYF	TGCGCCAGCAGCCTGACAGGGGTCACAGATACGCAGTATTTT
TRBJ2-1	TRBD2	TRBV7-3	.	CASSRAGTSLHEQFF	TGTGCCAGCAGCCGCGCCGGGACTAGTCTCCATGAGCAGTTCTTC
TRBJ2-3	.	TRBV10-3	.	CAIRENLISDTQYF	TGTGCCATCAGGGAAAACCTGATTTCAGATACGCAGTATTTT
TRBJ1-5	.	TRBV18	few	CASSGSNQPQHF	TGTGCCAGCTCGGGGAGCAATCAGCCCCAGCATTTT
TRBJ2-1	TRBD2	TRBV9	once	CASSPSPGLAGVGANEQFF	TGTGCCAGCAGCCCATCACCGGGACTAGCGGGAGTAGGGGCCAATGAGCAGTTCTTC
TRBJ2-3	.	TRBV5-1	few	CASSLVGGDTQYF	TGCGCCAGCAGCTTAGTCGGCGGTGATACGCAGTATTTT
TRBJ2-1	TRBD2	TRBV6-6	once	CASSLASGDYNEQFF	TGTGCCAGCAGTCTCGCTAGCGGGGACTACAATGAGCAGTTCTTC
TRBJ2-5	.	TRBV15	once	CATSRDRVSPFETQYF	TGTGCCACCAGCAGAGATAGGGTATCCCCCTTCGAGACCCAGTACTTC
TRBJ2-7	TRBD2	TRBV4-3	.	CASSLSRSGRNEQYF	TGCGCCAGCTCCCTGTCAAGAAGCGGGAGGAATGAGCAGTACTTC
TRBJ2-1	TRBD1	TRBV5-5	.	CASSSRTGTSDAQFF	TGTGCCAGCAGCTCCCGGACAGGGACTTCTGACGCGCAGTTCTTC
TRBJ2-1	.	TRBV11-2	.	CASSLAGAPYNEQFF	TGTGCCAGCAGCTTAGCGGGAGCCCCCTACAATGAGCAGTTCTTC